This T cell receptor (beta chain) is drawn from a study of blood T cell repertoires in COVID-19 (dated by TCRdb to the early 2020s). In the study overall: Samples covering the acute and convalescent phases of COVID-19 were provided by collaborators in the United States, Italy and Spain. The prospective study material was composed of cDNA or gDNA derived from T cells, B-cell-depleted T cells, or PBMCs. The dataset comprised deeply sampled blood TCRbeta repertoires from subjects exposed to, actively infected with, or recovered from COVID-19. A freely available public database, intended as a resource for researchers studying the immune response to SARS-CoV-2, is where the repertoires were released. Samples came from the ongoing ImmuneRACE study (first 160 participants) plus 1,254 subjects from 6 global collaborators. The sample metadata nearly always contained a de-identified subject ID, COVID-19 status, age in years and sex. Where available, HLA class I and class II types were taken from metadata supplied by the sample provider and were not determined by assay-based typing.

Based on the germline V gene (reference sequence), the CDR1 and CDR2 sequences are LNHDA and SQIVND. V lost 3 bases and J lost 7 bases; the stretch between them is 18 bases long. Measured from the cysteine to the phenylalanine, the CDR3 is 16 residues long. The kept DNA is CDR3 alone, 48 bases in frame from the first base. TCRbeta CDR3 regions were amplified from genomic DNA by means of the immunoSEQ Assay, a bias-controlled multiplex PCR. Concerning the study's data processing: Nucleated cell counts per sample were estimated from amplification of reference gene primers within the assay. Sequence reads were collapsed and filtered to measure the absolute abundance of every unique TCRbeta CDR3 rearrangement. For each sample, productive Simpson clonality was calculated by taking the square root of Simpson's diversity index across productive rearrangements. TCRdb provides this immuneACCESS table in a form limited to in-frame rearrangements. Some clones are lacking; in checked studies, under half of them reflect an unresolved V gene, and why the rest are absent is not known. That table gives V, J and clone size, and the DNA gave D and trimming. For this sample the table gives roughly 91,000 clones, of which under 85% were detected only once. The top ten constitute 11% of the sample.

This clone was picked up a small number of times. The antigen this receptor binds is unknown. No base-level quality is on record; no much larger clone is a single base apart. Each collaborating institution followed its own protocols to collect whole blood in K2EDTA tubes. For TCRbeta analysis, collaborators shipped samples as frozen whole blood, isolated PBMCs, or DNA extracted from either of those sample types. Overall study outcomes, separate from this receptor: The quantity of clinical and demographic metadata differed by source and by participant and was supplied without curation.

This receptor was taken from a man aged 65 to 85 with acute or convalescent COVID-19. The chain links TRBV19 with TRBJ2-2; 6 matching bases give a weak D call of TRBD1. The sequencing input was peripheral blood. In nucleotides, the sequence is TGTGCCAGTAGTATTGTGGGGGCCGCTTCTAACGGGGAGCTGTTTTTT. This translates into CASSIVGAASNGELFF.